The T cell receptor (beta chain) under discussion was sequenced for a study of T cells in Graves' hyperthyroidism and ophthalmopathy. Trimming took 4 bases from V and 5 from J; bases not matched to a gene: 5. There are 15 residues in the CDR3. Looked up from germline, CDR1 is SNHLY and CDR2 is FYNNEI. Exclusion of patients followed from uncontrolled infection, other autoimmune disease, pregnancy or lactation. RNA transcripts yielded amplified TCR beta CDR3 regions. First-round RT-PCR targeting the TCR CDR3 was performed with the HTBI primer set. TCRdb re-called the multiplex PCR reads through MiXCR, storing one row per CDR3 protein. The data show 650,000 to 850,000 distinct CDR3 sequences, roughly 20% seen once. This clonotype has ten or more counts.

The receptor was derived from a woman in her forties or fifties with Graves' hyperthyroidism that later progressed to Graves' ophthalmopathy. The V gene is TRBV2, the J gene TRBJ2-5; 12 nucleotides line up with TRBD2. Sequencing was carried out using blood. The CDR3 DNA is TGTGCCAGCAGTGTGGGACTAGCGGGCCCGGAGACCCAGTACTTC. This translates into CASSVGLAGPETQYF. The variable domain in full, completed from reference TRBV2 and TRBJ2-5, reads EPEVTQTPSHQVTQMGQEVILRCVPISNHLYFYWYRQILGQKVEFLVSFYNNEISEKSEIFDDQFSVERPDGSNFTLKIRSTKLEDSAMYFCASSVGLAGPETQYFGPGTRLLVL.